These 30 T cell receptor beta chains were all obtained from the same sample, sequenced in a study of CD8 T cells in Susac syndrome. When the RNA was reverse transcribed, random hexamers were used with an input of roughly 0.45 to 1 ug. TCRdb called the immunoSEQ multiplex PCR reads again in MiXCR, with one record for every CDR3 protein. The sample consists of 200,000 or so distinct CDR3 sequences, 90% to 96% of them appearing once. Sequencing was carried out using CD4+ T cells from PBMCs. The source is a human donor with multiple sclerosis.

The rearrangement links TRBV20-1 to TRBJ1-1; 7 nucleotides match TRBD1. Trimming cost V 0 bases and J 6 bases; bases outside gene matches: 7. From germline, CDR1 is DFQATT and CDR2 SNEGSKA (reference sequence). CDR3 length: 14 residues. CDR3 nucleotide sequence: TGCAGTGCTAGAGACCCTTACAGGGGCGCTGAAGCTTTCTTT. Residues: CSARDPYRGAEAFF.

The CDR3 reads CSATRTTGNTEAFF. CDR3 bases: TGCAGTGCCACGCGTACGACAGGAAACACTGAAGCTTTCTTT. The rearrangement uses TRBV20-1 and TRBJ1-1; a possible D gene is TRBD1 (6 bases). V was trimmed by 6 bases and J by 2 bases, leaving 16 bases between them. This CDR3 contains 14 residues. Germline V gene lookup returns CDR1 DFQATT and CDR2 SNEGSKA (reference sequence).

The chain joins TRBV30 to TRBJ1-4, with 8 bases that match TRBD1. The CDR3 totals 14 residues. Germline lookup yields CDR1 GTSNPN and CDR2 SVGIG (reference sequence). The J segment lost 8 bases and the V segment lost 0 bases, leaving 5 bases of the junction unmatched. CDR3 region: CAWSVQGGAEKLFF. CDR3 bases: TGTGCCTGGAGTGTACAGGGGGGAGCGGAAAAACTGTTTTTT.

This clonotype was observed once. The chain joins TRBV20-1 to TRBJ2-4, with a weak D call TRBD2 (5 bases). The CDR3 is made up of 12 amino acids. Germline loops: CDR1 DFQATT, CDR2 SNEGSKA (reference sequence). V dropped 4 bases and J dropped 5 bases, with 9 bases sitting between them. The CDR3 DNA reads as TGCAGTGCTAACCTCGGGGAAAACATTCAGTACTTC. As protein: CSANLGENIQYF.

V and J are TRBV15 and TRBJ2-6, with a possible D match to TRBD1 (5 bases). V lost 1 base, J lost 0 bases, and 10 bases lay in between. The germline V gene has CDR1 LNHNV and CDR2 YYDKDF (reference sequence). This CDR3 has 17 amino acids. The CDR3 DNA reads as TGTGCCACCAGCAGAGTTTCAGGGTTCTCTGGGGCCAACGTCCTGACTTTC. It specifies CATSRVSGFSGANVLTF.

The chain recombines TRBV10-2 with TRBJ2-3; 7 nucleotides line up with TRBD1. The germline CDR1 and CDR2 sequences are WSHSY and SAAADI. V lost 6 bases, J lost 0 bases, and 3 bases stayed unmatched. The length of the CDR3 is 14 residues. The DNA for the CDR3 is TGCGCCAGCAGAGACAGGGTTAGCACAGATACGCAGTATTTT. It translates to CASRDRVSTDTQYF.

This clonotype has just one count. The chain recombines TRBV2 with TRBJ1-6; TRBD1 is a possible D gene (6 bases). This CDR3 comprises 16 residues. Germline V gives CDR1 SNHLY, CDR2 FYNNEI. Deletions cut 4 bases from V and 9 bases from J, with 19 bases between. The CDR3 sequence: CASSGPRHRVPSPLHF. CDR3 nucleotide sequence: TGTGCCAGCAGTGGCCCAAGACACAGGGTGCCTTCACCCCTCCACTTT.

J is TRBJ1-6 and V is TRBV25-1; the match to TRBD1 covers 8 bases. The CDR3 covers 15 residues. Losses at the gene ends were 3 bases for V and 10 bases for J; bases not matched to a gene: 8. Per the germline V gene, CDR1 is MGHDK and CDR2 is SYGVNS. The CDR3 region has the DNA TGTGCCAGCAGTGAGCCAGGGGGCGCAGGGTCACCCCTCCACTTT. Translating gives CASSEPGGAGSPLHF.

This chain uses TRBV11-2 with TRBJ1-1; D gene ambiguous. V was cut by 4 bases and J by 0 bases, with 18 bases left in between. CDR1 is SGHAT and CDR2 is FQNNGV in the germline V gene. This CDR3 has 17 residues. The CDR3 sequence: CASSSPRGSQMNTEAFF. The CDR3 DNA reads TGTGCCAGCAGCTCCCCCCGTGGCAGCCAGATGAACACTGAAGCTTTCTTT.

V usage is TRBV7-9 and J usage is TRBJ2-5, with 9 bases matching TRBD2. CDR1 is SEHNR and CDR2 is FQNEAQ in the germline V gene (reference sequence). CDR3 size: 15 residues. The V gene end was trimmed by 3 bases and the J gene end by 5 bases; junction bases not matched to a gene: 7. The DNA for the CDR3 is TGTGCCAGCAGCTTGGCGGGGGGGCGCGTGGAGACCCAGTACTTC. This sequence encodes CASSLAGGRVETQYF. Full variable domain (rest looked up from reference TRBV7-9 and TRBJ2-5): DTGVSQNPRHKITKRGQNVTFRCDPISEHNRLYWYRQTLGQGPEFLTYFQNEAQLEKSRLLSDRFSAERPKGSFSTLEIQRTEQGDSAMYLCASSLAGGRVETQYFGPGTRLLVL.

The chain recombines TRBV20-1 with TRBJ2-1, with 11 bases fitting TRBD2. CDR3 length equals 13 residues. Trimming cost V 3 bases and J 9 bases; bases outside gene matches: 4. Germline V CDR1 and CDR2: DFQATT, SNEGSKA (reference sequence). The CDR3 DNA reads TGCAGTGCTAGGACTAGCGGGGTCGGTGAGCAGTTCTTC. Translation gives CSARTSGVGEQFF.

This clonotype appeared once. The CDR3 DNA follows: TGTGCCAGCAGTCTCGCGGGGGGGCTGGATACGCAGTATTTT. This translates into CASSLAGGLDTQYF. The chain has TRBV7-2 and TRBJ2-3; 9 bases agree with TRBD2. The CDR3 length is 14 residues. CDR1 is SGHTA and CDR2 is FQGNSA in the germline V gene. Trimming removed 6 bases from V and 6 bases from J; junction bases left unmatched: 7.

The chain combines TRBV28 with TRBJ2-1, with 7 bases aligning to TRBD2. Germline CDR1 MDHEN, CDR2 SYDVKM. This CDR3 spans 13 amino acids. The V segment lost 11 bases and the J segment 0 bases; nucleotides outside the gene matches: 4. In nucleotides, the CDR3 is TGTGCCGGCTCGGGGGGCTCCTACAATGAGCAGTTCTTC. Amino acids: CAGSGGSYNEQFF.

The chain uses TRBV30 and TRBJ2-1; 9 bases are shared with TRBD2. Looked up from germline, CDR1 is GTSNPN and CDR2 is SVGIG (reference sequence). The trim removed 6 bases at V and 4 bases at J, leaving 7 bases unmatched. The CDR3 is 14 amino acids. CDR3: CACNLAGTYNEQFF. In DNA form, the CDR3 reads TGTGCCTGCAACCTAGCGGGGACATACAATGAGCAGTTCTTC.

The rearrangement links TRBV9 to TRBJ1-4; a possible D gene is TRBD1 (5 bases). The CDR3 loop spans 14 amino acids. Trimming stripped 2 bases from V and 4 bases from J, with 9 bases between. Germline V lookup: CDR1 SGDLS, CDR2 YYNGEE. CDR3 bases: TGTGCCAGCAGCGTTGGGGGACGTAATGAAAAACTGTTTTTT. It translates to CASSVGGRNEKLFF.

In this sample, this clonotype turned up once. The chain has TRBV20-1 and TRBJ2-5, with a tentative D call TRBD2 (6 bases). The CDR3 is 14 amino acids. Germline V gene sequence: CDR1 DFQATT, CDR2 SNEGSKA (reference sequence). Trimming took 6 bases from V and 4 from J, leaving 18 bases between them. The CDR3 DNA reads TGCAGTGCCGGACGGGGGATGGTAGTAGAGACCCAGTACTTC. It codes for CSAGRGMVVETQYF.

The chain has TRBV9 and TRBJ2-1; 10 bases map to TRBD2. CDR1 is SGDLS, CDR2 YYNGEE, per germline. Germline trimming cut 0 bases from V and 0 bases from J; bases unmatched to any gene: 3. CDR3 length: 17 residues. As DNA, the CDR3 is TGTGCCAGCAGCGTAGAGAGCGGGGGGGCCTCCTACAATGAGCAGTTCTTC. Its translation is CASSVESGGASYNEQFF.

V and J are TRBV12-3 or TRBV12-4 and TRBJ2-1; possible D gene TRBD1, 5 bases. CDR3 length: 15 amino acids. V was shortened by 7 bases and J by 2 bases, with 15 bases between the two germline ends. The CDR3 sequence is CASTPRVRTYNEQFF. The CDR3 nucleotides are TGTGCCAGCACCCCCAGGGTAAGGACCTACAATGAGCAGTTCTTC.

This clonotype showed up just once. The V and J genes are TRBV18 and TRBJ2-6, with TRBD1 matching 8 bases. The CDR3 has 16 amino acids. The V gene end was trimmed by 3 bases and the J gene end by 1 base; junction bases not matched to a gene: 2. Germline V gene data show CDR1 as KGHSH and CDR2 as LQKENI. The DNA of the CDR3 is TGTGCCAGCTCACCCCGACAGGGGTCTGGGGCCAACGTCCTGACTTTC. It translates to CASSPRQGSGANVLTF.

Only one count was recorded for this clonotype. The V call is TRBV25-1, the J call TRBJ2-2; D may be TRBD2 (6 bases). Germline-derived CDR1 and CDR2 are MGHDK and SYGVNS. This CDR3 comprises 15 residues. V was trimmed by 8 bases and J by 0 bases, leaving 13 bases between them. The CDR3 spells CASLRWGANTGELFF. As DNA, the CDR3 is TGTGCCAGCCTCCGTTGGGGGGCGAACACCGGGGAGCTGTTTTTT.

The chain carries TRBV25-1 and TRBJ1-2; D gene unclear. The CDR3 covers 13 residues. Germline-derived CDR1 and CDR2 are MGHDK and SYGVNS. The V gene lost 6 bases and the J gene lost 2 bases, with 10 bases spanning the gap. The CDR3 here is CASSALANYGYTF. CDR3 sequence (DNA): TGTGCCAGCAGCGCCCTAGCGAACTATGGCTACACCTTC.

CDR3 sequence (DNA): TGCAGCGCGACTAGCGGGGGGGCTGGTGAGCAGTTCTTC. It specifies CSATSGGAGEQFF. J is TRBJ2-1 and V is TRBV29-1; TRBD2 matches at 14 bases. The V gene's germline CDR1 is SQVTM and CDR2 ANQGSEA. The CDR3 runs to 13 residues. V was clipped by 7 bases and J by 9 bases; unmatched bases: 5.

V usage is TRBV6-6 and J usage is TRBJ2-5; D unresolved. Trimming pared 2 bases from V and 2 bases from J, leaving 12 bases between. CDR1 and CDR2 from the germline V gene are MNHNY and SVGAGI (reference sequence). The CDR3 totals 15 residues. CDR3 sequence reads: CASSYPQAAQETQYF. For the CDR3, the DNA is TGTGCCAGCAGTTACCCCCAGGCGGCTCAAGAGACCCAGTACTTC.

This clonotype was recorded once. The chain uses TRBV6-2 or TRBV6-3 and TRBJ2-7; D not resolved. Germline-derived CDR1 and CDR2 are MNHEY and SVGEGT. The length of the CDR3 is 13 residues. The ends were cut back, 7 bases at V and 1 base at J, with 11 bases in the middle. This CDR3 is CASTPHRSYEQYF. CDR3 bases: TGTGCCAGCACCCCGCACCGTTCCTACGAGCAGTACTTC.

CDR3 nucleotide sequence: TGCAGTGCTAGAGGAGACACCAACACTGAAGCTTTCTTT. The encoded protein is CSARGDTNTEAFF. The chain employs TRBV20-1 and TRBJ1-1, with D unresolved. The CDR3 is 13 residues long. The ends were cut back, 1 base at V and 2 bases at J, with 8 bases in the middle. CDR1 DFQATT and CDR2 SNEGSKA come from the germline V gene (reference sequence).

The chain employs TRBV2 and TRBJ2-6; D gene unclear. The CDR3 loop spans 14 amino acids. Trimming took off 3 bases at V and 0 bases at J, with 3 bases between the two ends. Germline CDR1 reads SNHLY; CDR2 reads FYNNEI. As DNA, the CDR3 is TGTGCCAGCAGTGAGCCCTCTGGGGCCAACGTCCTGACTTTC. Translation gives CASSEPSGANVLTF.

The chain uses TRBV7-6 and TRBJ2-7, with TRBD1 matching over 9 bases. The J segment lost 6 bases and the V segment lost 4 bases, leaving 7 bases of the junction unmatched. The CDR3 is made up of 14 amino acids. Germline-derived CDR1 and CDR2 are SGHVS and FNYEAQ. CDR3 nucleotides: TGTGCCAGCAGCTCCGGGACAGGGTTCTCCGAGCAGTACTTC. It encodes CASSSGTGFSEQYF.

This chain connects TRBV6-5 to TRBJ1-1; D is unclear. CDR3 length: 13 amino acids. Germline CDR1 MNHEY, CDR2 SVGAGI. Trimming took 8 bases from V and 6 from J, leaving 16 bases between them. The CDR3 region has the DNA TGTGCCAGCCAGTTACGCGGGGTTGCTGAAGCTTTCTTT. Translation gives CASQLRGVAEAFF.

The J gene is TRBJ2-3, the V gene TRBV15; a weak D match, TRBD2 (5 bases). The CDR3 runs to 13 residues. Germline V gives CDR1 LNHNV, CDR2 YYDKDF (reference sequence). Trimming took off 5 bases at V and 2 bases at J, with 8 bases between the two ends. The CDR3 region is CATSPLDTDTQYF. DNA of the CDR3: TGTGCCACCAGCCCACTAGACACAGATACGCAGTATTTT.

The CDR3, as DNA: TGCGCCAGCAGCCACGTTAGGGGAGATGGCTACACCTTC. It is translated as CASSHVRGDGYTF. The rearrangement uses TRBV5-1 and TRBJ1-2; weak D call: TRBD1 (5 bases). The germline V gene encodes CDR1 SGHRS and CDR2 YFSETQ. The CDR3 covers 13 residues. V lost 4 bases, J lost 6 bases, and 13 bases lay in between.